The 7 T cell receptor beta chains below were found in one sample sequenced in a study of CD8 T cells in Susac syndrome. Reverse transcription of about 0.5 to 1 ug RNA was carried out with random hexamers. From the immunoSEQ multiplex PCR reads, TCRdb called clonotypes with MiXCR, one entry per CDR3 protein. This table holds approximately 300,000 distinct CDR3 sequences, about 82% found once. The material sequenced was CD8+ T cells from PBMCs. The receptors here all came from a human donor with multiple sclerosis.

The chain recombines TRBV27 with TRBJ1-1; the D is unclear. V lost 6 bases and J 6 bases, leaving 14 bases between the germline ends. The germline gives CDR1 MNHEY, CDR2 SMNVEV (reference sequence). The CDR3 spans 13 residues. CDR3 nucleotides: TGTGCCAGCAGCCCTTACAGTAGCGCTGAAGCTTTCTTT. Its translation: CASSPYSSAEAFF.

Here the CDR3 DNA reads TGTGCCAGCTCACTTGGGACTAGCGGGGTCACAGATACGCAGTATTTT. Amino acids: CASSLGTSGVTDTQYF. The chain is built from TRBV18 and TRBJ2-3; 13 bases agree with TRBD2. After removal of 4 bases from V and 2 bases from J, the junction contained 3 bases not matched to a gene. Germline V gives CDR1 KGHSH, CDR2 LQKENI. The CDR3 contains 16 residues.

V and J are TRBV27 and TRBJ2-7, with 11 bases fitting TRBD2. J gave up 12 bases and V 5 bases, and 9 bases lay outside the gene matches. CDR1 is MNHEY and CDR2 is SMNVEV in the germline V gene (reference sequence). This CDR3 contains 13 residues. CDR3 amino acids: CASSLTGTSGSYF. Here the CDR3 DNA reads TGTGCCAGCAGTCTAACCGGGACTAGCGGATCGTACTTC.

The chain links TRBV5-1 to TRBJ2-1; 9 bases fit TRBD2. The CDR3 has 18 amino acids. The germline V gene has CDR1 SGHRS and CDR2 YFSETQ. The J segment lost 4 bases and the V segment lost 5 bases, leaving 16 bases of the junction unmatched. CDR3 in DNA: TGCGCCAGCAGTCTGGAGTTAGCGGGAGTCGGTGCATACAATGAGCAGTTCTTC. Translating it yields CASSLELAGVGAYNEQFF.

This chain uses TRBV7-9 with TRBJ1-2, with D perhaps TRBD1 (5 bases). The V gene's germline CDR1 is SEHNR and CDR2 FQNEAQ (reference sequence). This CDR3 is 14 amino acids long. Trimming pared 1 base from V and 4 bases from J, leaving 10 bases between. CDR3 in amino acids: CASSLVAGSYGYTF. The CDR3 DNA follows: TGTGCCAGCAGCTTAGTGGCAGGGAGCTATGGCTACACCTTC.

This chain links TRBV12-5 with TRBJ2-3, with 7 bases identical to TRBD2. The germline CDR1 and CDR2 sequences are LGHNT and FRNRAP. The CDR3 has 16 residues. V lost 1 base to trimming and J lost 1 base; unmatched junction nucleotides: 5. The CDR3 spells CASGLADGGGTDTQYF. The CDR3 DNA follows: TGTGCTAGTGGTTTGGCCGATGGGGGGGGCACAGATACGCAGTATTTT.

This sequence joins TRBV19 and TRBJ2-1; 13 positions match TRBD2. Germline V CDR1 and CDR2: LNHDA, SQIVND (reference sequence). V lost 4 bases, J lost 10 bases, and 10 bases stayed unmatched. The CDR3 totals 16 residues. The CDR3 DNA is TGTGCCAGTAGTACCTACCCCGGACTAGCGGGAGAGGAGCAGTTCTTC. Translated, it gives CASSTYPGLAGEEQFF.